The subject of this entry is one T cell receptor (beta chain). Antigen specificity is unknown. This record comes from a study of CXCR3-negative and CXCR3-positive naive CD8 T cells. General observations from the study: Naive cells positive for CXCR3 carried more hydrophobic TRB CDR3s than CXCR3-negative ones. Naive CXCR3-positive and CXCR3-negative cells shared TRBV-TRBJ usage; memory cells diverged. TCR strength was inferred from TRB CDR3 properties, while surface CD5 was comparable between naive subsets. After cryopreservation, expression of CXCR3 was partially reduced, and most assays were run with fresh PBMCs. Sequencing showed both naive subsets with comparably high diversity, and memory CD8+ cells much lower.

With UMI labels, 5' RACE was used to prepare the TRB cDNA libraries. No DNA is given; TCRdb re-called the 5' RACE reads and lists each CDR3 protein once. With 84,000 or so distinct CDR3 sequences in the sample, the ten largest clones hold about 0.62%. Per the germline V gene, CDR1 is MDHEN and CDR2 is SYDVKM. The CDR3 is made up of 13 amino acids. The chain couples TRBV28 to TRBJ1-5. The sample was naive CXCR3+ CD8+ T cells from blood. Subset of the sample: CD45RO-CCR7+CD27+CD95- naive CD8+ T cells expressing CXCR3 (TNR3+). This TCR was sampled from a human donor in good health. Some clones in this sample may be carry-over from other donors' samples. The CDR3 here is CAGSPPVGQPQHF. The full variable domain, rest sourced from reference TRBV28 and TRBJ1-5, is DVKVTQSSRYLVKRTGEKVFLECVQDMDHENMFWYRQDPGLGLRLIYFSYDVKMKEKGDIPEGYSVSREKKERFSLILESASTNQTSMYLCAGSPPVGQPQHFGDGTRLSIL.